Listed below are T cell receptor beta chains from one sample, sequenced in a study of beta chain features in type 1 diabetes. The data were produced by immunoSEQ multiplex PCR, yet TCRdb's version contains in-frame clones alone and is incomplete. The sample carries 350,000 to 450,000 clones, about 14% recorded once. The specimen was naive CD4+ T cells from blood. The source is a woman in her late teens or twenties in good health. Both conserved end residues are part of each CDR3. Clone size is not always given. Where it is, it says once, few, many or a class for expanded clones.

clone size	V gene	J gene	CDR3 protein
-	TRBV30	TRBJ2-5	CAWSVQEGNQETQYF
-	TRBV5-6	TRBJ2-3	CASSLGPTDTQYF
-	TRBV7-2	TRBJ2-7	CASSLVAEGYEQYF
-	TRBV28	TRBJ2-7	CASSGGTGGYEQYF
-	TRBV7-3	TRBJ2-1	CASSLRGSPGNEQFF
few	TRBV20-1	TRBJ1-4	CSAYGNEKLFF
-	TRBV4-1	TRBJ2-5	CASSQDQSLAGALVGETQYF
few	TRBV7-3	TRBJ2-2	CASSSSGRGELFF
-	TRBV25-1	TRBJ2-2	CASSGGLAGGPRELFF
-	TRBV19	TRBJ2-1	CASSADPPTSGLHNEQFF
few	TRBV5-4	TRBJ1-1	CASSYNPFTEAFF
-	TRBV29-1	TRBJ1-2	CSVDRGFNYGYTF
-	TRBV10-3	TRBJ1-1	CAIGRGANTEAFF
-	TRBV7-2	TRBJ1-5	CASSLGRSNQPQHF
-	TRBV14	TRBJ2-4	CASSQGGSKNIQYF
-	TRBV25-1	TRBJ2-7	CASSVPGTGDEQYF
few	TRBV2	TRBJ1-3	CASKLTGVTGNTIYF